The 9 T cell receptor beta chains below were found in one sample sequenced in a study of blood T cell repertoires in COVID-19 (dated by TCRdb to 2019 to 2021). Libraries were prepared through the immunoSEQ multiplex PCR assay. The table was pulled from immuneACCESS by TCRdb, which kept in-frame rearrangements only. Such tables lose some clones; where checked, under half of the loss comes from unresolved V genes, and the rest has no known cause. The sample records roughly 250,000 clones, 70% to 90% of which are singletons. The ten biggest clones cover around 6.8% of the sample. Sequencing used peripheral blood. Receptors were obtained from a woman aged 60-75 years with active or convalescent COVID-19.

The V gene is TRBV6-1, the J gene TRBJ2-7, with TRBD2 as a possible D gene (6 bases). The CDR3 runs to 16 residues. Between the trimmed V and J ends, which lost 2 bases and 0 bases, there was a span of 14 bases. CDR1 and CDR2 from the germline V gene are MNHNS and SASEGT. CDR3: CASSEIGAGPSYEQYV. The CDR3 nucleotides are TGTGCCAGCAGTGAAATAGGAGCGGGCCCCTCCTACGAGCAGTACGTC.

The chain couples TRBV9 to TRBJ2-2; 9 nucleotides align to TRBD1. The germline CDR1 and CDR2 sequences are SGDLS and YYNGEE. The CDR3 contains 15 residues. With 4 bases clipped from V and 4 bases from J, the junction kept 5 bases outside the gene matches. CDR3 sequence: CASSRDRGSTGELFF. The CDR3 coding sequence is TGTGCCAGCAGCCGTGACAGGGGGAGCACCGGGGAGCTGTTTTTT.

The CDR3 loop reads CAWRGGTGESNEKLFF. For the CDR3, the DNA is TGTGCCTGGAGGGGCGGGACAGGGGAGTCTAATGAAAAACTGTTTTTT. V usage is TRBV30 and J usage is TRBJ1-4, with 10 positions matching TRBD1. CDR3 length: 16 residues. J lost 3 bases, V lost 3 bases, and 7 bases had no gene match. Looked up from germline, CDR1 is GTSNPN and CDR2 is SVGIG (reference sequence).

J is TRBJ1-5 and V is TRBV28, with D perhaps matching TRBD1 (6 bases). Trimming shortened V by 7 bases and J by 0 bases, and 16 bases separated the two germline ends. Per germline, CDR1 MDHEN and CDR2 SYDVKM. This CDR3 region has 16 residues. This CDR3 is CASTTGRPYSNQPQHF. CDR3 DNA sequence: TGTGCCAGCACTACAGGGAGACCTTATAGCAATCAGCCCCAGCATTTT.

CDR3: CASSPRRAVDTEAFF. The DNA for the CDR3 is TGTGCCAGCTCACCCAGGAGGGCAGTCGACACTGAAGCTTTCTTT. The rearrangement uses TRBV18 and TRBJ1-1; D unresolved. The CDR3 has 15 amino acids. Germline V lookup: CDR1 KGHSH, CDR2 LQKENI. With 3 bases removed from V and 3 bases from J, the gap between germline ends came to 14 bases. Complete variable domain (other parts from reference TRBV18 and TRBJ1-1): NAGVMQNPRHLVRRRGQEARLRCSPMKGHSHVYWYRQLPEEGLKFMVYLQKENIIDESGMPKERFSAEFPKEGPSILRIQQVVRGDSAAYFCASSPRRAVDTEAFFGQGTRLTVV.

J is TRBJ2-7 and V is TRBV3-1 (or the pseudogene TRBV3-2); a weak D match, TRBD2 (5 bases). Germline V CDR1 and CDR2: LGHDT, YNNKEL (reference sequence). This CDR3 spans 14 amino acids. V was clipped by 1 base and J by 2 bases, with 9 bases between them. In DNA form, the CDR3 reads TGTGCCAGCAGCCAAGGGAGGCGAGCCTACGAGCAGTACTTC. Amino acid sequence: CASSQGRRAYEQYF.

The rearrangement joins TRBV6-6 to TRBJ1-6; possibly TRBD1 for D (5 bases). The CDR3 loop spans 15 amino acids. The V and J ends lost 8 bases and 5 bases respectively, with 16 bases between them. The germline V gene has CDR1 MNHNY and CDR2 SVGAGI (reference sequence). The CDR3 protein is CASYPVVGDNSPLHF. The CDR3 DNA reads as TGTGCCAGCTACCCCGTCGTAGGGGATAATTCACCCCTCCACTTT.

This chain uses TRBV19 with TRBJ1-3; D call uncertain. The V gene lost 7 bases and the J gene lost 0 bases, with 13 bases spanning the gap. CDR1 LNHDA and CDR2 SQIVND come from the germline V gene (reference sequence). This CDR3 region has 15 residues. The DNA for the CDR3 is TGTGCCAGTACTTTGGGCCTATACTCTGGAAACACCATATATTTT. Translated: CASTLGLYSGNTIYF.

The rearrangement links TRBV29-1 to TRBJ1-1, with a possible D match to TRBD1 (6 bases). Germline CDR1 and CDR2: SQVTM and ANQGSEA. The ends were cut back, 7 bases at V and 5 bases at J, with 11 bases in the middle. The CDR3 is 11 residues long. The CDR3 protein is CSAMTGTEAFF. The CDR3 nucleotides are TGCAGCGCTATGACAGGAACTGAAGCTTTCTTT. Using reference TRBV29-1 and TRBJ1-1 for the parts outside the CDR3, the full variable domain is SAVISQKPSRDICQRGTSLTIQCQVDSQVTMMFWYRQQPGQSLTLIATANQGSEATYESGFVIDKFPISRPNLTFSTLTVSNMSPEDSSIYLCSAMTGTEAFFGQGTRLTVV.